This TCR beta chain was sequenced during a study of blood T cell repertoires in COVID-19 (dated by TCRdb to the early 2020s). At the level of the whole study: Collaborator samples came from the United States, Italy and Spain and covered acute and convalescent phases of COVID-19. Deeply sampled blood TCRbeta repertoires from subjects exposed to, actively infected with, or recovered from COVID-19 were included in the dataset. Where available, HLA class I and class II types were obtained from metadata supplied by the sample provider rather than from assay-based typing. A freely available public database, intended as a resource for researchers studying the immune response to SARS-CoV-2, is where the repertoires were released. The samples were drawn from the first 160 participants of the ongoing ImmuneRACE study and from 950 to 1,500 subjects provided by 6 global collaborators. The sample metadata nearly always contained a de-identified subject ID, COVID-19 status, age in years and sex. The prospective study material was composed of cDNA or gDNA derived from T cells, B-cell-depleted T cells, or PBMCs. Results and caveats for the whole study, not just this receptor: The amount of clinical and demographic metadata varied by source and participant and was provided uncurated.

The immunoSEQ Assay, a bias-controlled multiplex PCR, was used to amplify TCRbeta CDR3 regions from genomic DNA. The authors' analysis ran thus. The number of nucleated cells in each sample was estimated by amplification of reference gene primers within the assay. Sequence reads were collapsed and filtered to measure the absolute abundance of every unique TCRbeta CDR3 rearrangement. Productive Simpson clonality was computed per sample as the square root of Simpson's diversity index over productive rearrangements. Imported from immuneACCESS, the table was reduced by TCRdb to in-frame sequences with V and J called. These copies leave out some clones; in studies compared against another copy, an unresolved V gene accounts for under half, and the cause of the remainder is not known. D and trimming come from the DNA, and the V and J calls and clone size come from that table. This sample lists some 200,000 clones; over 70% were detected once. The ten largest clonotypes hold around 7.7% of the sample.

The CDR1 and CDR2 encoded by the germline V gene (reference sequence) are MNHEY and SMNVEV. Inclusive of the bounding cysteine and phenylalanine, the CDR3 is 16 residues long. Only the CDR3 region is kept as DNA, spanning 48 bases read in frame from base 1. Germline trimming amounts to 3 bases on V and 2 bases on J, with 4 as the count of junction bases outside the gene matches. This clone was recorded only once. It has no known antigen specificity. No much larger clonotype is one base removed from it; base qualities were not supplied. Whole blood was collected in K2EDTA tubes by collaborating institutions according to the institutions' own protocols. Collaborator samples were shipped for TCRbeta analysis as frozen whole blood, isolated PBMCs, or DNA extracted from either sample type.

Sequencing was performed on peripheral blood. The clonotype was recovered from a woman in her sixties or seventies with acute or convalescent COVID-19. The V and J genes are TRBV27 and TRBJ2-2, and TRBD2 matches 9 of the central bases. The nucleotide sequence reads TGTGCCAGCAGTTTCCTAGCGGGGTTTAACACCGGGGAGCTGTTTTTT. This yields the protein CASSFLAGFNTGELFF.